This T cell receptor beta chain was captured by sequencing in a study of CD4 and CD8 cells across lung adenocarcinoma regions. Donors had localized lung adenocarcinoma, a non-small cell lung cancer. CDR3 length: 16 amino acids. Germline V lookup: CDR1 SGHRS, CDR2 YFSETQ. MiXCR was run by TCRdb on the PCR reads, yielding one entry per CDR3 protein. The sample lists some 8,000 distinct CDR3 sequences; about 59% were seen once. A word on this clonotype: A single base separates this from a much larger clone, so it may be a read error.

The J gene is TRBJ2-4, the V gene TRBV5-1; 11 bases map to TRBD2. Gene TRBJ2-1 matches the end of the DNA better, so the J call may be wrong. This clonotype originated in a female donor with lung adenocarcinoma. The CD4 and CD8 labels of this study may be unreliable. The sequenced material came from CD8+ T cells from the center of a lung tumor. CDR3 loop: CASSGIAGGPEETQFF. The CDR3 DNA is TGCGCCAGCAGCGGGATAGCGGGAGGGCCGGAAGAGACCCAGTTCTTC.